Shown below are 27 T cell receptor beta chains from a single sample sequenced in a study of blood T cell repertoires in COVID-19. The assay was immunoSEQ multiplex PCR, and TCRdb's table has in-frame clones only and misses some. The sample carries about 240,000 clones, 75% to 90% recorded once. The sample taken for sequencing was PBMCs or T cells enriched from blood (not recorded which). The receptors originated from a woman aged 40 to 50 with acute COVID-19.

V and J are TRBV15 and TRBJ1-5; a weak D match, TRBD1 (5 bases). The CDR3 contains 14 residues. The germline V gene has CDR1 LNHNV and CDR2 YYDKDF (reference sequence). V lost 0 bases and J lost 5, with 8 bases in between. The DNA for the CDR3 is TGTGCCACCAGCAGAGACAGGGTGGATCAGCCCCAGCATTTT. It codes for CATSRDRVDQPQHF. Full variable domain (remainder filled in from reference TRBV15 and TRBJ1-5): DAMVIQNPRYQVTQFGKPVTLSCSQTLNHNVMYWYQQKSSQAPKLLFHYYDKDFNNEADTPDNFQSRRPNTSFCFLDIRSPGLGDTAMYLCATSRDRVDQPQHFGDGTRLSIL.

The sample holds one count of this clone. The rearrangement joins TRBV27 to TRBJ1-1; possibly TRBD1 for D (5 bases). Trimming cost V 3 bases and J 7 bases, with 12 bases left between them. The CDR3 extends over 13 amino acids. CDR1 and CDR2 from the germline V gene are MNHEY and SMNVEV (reference sequence). The CDR3 protein is CASSFGALGEAFF. CDR3 sequence (DNA): TGTGCCAGCAGTTTTGGGGCGCTGGGTGAAGCTTTCTTT.

The J gene is TRBJ2-7, the V gene TRBV11-3, with TRBD2 matching over 9 bases. Germline V gives CDR1 SGHNT, CDR2 YENEEA. Trimming removed 4 bases from V and 3 bases from J; junction bases left unmatched: 4. The CDR3 is 14 amino acids. The CDR3 spells CASSSTSGGYEQYF. The CDR3 bases are TGTGCCAGCAGCTCGACTAGCGGTGGCTACGAGCAGTACTTC.

V and J are TRBV7-3 and TRBJ2-3; 11 positions match TRBD2. Germline CDR1 and CDR2: SGHTA and FQGTGA. The trim removed 5 bases at V and 2 bases at J, leaving 6 bases unmatched. The CDR3 sequence is 16 residues long. CDR3 nucleotides: TGTGCCAGCAGCACCGGACTAGCGGGTTTCACAGATACGCAGTATTTT. Its protein product is CASSTGLAGFTDTQYF.

CDR3 DNA: TGTGCCAGAAGTTGTGGGACAACGGTTCAGGGAGACGAGCAGTACTTC. Amino acid sequence: CARSCGTTVQGDEQYF. The V and J genes are TRBV5-3 and TRBJ2-7, with D possibly TRBD1 on 6 matching bases. TRBV5-3 is an ORF, with its function uncertain. Trimming removed 5 bases at V and 5 bases at J, with 23 bases between. This CDR3 has 16 amino acids.

V usage is TRBV3-1 (or the pseudogene TRBV3-2) and J usage is TRBJ1-3, with TRBD1 as a possible D gene (6 bases). The germline V gene has CDR1 LGHDT and CDR2 YNNKEL (reference sequence). The V end was cut by 4 bases, the J end by 9 bases, with 19 bases between. The CDR3 sequence is 15 residues long. The CDR3 sequence is CASSPDSGGRSTIYF. CDR3 bases: TGTGCCAGCAGCCCTGACAGCGGGGGGCGGAGCACCATATATTTT.

CDR3 sequence: CASSNSGTGVNGYTF. CDR3 nucleotides: TGTGCCAGTAGCAACTCCGGGACAGGGGTTAATGGCTACACCTTC. The chain employs TRBV19 and TRBJ1-2; TRBD1 matches at 10 bases. The germline gives CDR1 LNHDA, CDR2 SQIVND (reference sequence). The junction had 10 bases not matched to a gene; V was cut back by 6 bases and J by 6 bases. The CDR3 loop spans 15 amino acids.

The rearrangement links TRBV3-1 (or the pseudogene TRBV3-2) to TRBJ2-7; the match to TRBD2 covers 8 bases. This CDR3 is 17 amino acids long. The V gene's germline CDR1 is LGHDT and CDR2 YNNKEL (reference sequence). J was trimmed by 6 bases and V by 0 bases; bases with no gene match: 13. The CDR3 protein is CASSQDWEPGLVSEQYF. The CDR3, as DNA: TGTGCCAGCAGCCAAGATTGGGAACCGGGACTAGTTAGCGAGCAGTACTTC.

The gene calls are TRBV20-1 and TRBJ2-1; 8 bases are a match to TRBD2. V gave up 2 bases and J gave up 13 bases; unmatched junction bases: 4. This CDR3 region has 11 residues. Germline V gene lookup returns CDR1 DFQATT and CDR2 SNEGSKA (reference sequence). CDR3 amino acids: CSARTGGQQFF. CDR3 nucleotides: TGCAGTGCTAGAACGGGAGGGCAACAGTTCTTC.

This clone was counted once. An end of the junction does not agree with germline; a read error may underlie this. The gene calls are TRBV3-1 (or the pseudogene TRBV3-2) and TRBJ1-2; D not certain. This CDR3 is built from 13 residues. Germline-derived CDR1 and CDR2 are LGHDT and YNNKEL (reference sequence). The CDR3 is CASSQDIVAQAAF. In DNA, the CDR3 is TGTGCCAGCAGCCAAGATATCGTGGCCCAGGCCGCCTTC.

The chain recombines TRBV25-1 with TRBJ1-4; a weak D match, TRBD1 (6 bases). This CDR3 is built from 15 residues. V lost 1 base to trimming and J lost 5 bases, with 11 bases between them. Germline CDR1 and CDR2: MGHDK and SYGVNS. The DNA of the CDR3 is TGTGCCAGCAGTGAATTAGGGGGACTAAATGAAAAACTGTTTTTT. It specifies CASSELGGLNEKLFF.

V is TRBV18 and J is TRBJ2-3; 10 positions match TRBD2. The length of the CDR3 is 15 residues. Germline V CDR1 and CDR2: KGHSH, LQKENI. V lost 3 bases to trimming and J lost 4 bases; unmatched junction nucleotides: 4. CDR3 bases: TGTGCCAGCTCACCCGGGACTAGCGATCCAGATACGCAGTATTTT. Translated: CASSPGTSDPDTQYF.

This chain uses TRBV15 with TRBJ2-7, with 8 bases matching TRBD1. V was pared by 0 bases and J by 4 bases, with 2 bases of the junction left unmatched. This CDR3 contains 14 residues. Germline V gene sequence: CDR1 LNHNV, CDR2 YYDKDF (reference sequence). CDR3 in amino acids: CATSRDGDRYEQYF. The DNA of the CDR3 is TGTGCCACCAGCAGAGATGGGGACAGGTACGAGCAGTACTTC.

This clone was counted a few times. The V gene is TRBV5-5, the J gene TRBJ2-1; D is undetermined. The CDR3 has 13 amino acids. Trimming removed 6 bases at V and 1 base at J, with 8 bases between. The germline gives CDR1 SGHKS, CDR2 YYEKEE (reference sequence). The CDR3 sequence: CASNPPSYNEQFF. CDR3 nucleotides: TGTGCCAGCAATCCTCCTTCCTACAATGAGCAGTTCTTC.

This clone was recorded once. The chain carries TRBV7-2 and TRBJ2-7, with 10 bases identical to TRBD2. Germline V gene lookup returns CDR1 SGHTA and CDR2 FQGNSA. This CDR3 has 16 residues. The trim removed 5 bases at V and 3 bases at J, leaving 10 bases unmatched. DNA of the CDR3: TGTGCCAGCAGCATTTCCGGGACTAGCGCTTTCTACGAGCAGTACTTC. It is translated as CASSISGTSAFYEQYF.

The chain is built from TRBV15 and TRBJ1-2; perhaps TRBD1 as D (5 bases). The CDR3 consists of 13 residues. Trimming took 5 bases from V and 3 from J, leaving 10 bases between them. Germline loops: CDR1 LNHNV, CDR2 YYDKDF (reference sequence). CDR3 loop: CATSDGTHYGYTF. CDR3 DNA: TGTGCCACCAGCGACGGGACTCACTATGGCTACACCTTC.

V usage is TRBV5-4 and J usage is TRBJ1-2, with D perhaps matching TRBD1 (5 bases). Germline V gene lookup returns CDR1 SGHNT and CDR2 YYREEE (reference sequence). The V gene lost 0 bases and the J gene lost 5 bases, with 17 bases spanning the gap. There are 16 residues in the CDR3. The CDR3 nucleotides are TGTGCCAGCAGCTTGGCCGGGCCAGGGAAGGGGTATGGCTACACCTTC. It yields the protein CASSLAGPGKGYGYTF.

On this clone itself: Germline and junction disagree at one end, which may indicate a read error. V usage is TRBV6-1 and J usage is TRBJ1-3; D is ambiguous. Germline assignment: CDR1 MNHNS and CDR2 SASEGT. The CDR3 is made up of 14 amino acids. CDR3 sequence reads: CASSEVLFGNTIYF. Written as DNA, the CDR3 is TGTGCCAGCAGCGAAGTCCTTTTCGGAAACACCATATATTTT.

The CDR3, as DNA: TGTGCCAGCAGCCTAACCCTCACCGGGGAGCTGTTTTTT. Its protein is CASSLTLTGELFF. The chain couples TRBV28 to TRBJ2-2, with unresolved D. CDR1 MDHEN and CDR2 SYDVKM come from the germline V gene. CDR3 length: 13 residues. Trimming took off 6 bases at V and 4 bases at J, with 9 bases between the two ends.

This sequence joins TRBV4-2 and TRBJ1-1, with 11 bases lining up with TRBD1. The CDR3 is 17 amino acids. After removal of 4 bases from V and 1 base from J, the junction contained 8 bases not matched to a gene. The germline gives CDR1 LGHNA, CDR2 YNFKEQ. The CDR3 sequence: CASSREWDRGRNTEAFF. DNA of the CDR3: TGTGCCAGCAGCCGAGAATGGGACAGGGGGAGGAACACTGAAGCTTTCTTT.

The chain joins TRBV9 to TRBJ2-7; TRBD2 aligns across 9 bases. The CDR3 is 16 amino acids. With 0 bases clipped from V and 7 bases from J, the junction kept 11 bases outside the gene matches. Germline CDR1 and CDR2: SGDLS and YYNGEE. The CDR3 protein is CASSVDASGASGEQYF. CDR3 DNA sequence: TGTGCCAGCAGCGTAGATGCTAGCGGGGCGAGTGGAGAGCAGTACTTC.

The chain couples TRBV9 to TRBJ1-2; D gene uncertain. This CDR3 is built from 15 residues. Trimming shortened V by 4 bases and J by 4 bases, and 17 bases separated the two germline ends. Per the germline V gene, CDR1 is SGDLS and CDR2 is YYNGEE. The CDR3 coding sequence is TGTGCCAGCAGCCCCCCCCGCGGAGAACCCTATGGCTACACCTTC. Translated, it gives CASSPPRGEPYGYTF. The whole variable domain, remainder taken from reference TRBV9 and TRBJ1-2, is DSGVTQTPKHLITATGQRVTLRCSPRSGDLSVYWYQQSLDQGLQFLIQYYNGEERAKGNILERFSAQQFPDLHSELNLSSLELGDSALYFCASSPPRGEPYGYTFGSGTRLTVV.

The chain carries TRBV4-1 and TRBJ1-1; no clear D. V was cut by 0 bases and J by 7 bases, with 15 bases left in between. The germline CDR1 and CDR2 sequences are MGHRA and YSYEKL. This CDR3 is 15 amino acids long. As DNA, the CDR3 is TGCGCCAGCAGCCAAGATCCGGGTATGTATGGTGAAGCTTTCTTT. It yields the protein CASSQDPGMYGEAFF.

The V and J genes are TRBV30 and TRBJ2-4; 13 bases are shared with TRBD2. The length of the CDR3 is 17 residues. Unmatched junction bases numbered 9, after V lost 1 base and J lost 6 bases. Per the germline V gene, CDR1 is GTSNPN and CDR2 is SVGIG (reference sequence). In DNA, the CDR3 is TGTGCCTGGAGTGGGATCGGGACTAGCGGGATCGTAAACATTCAGTACTTC. This sequence encodes CAWSGIGTSGIVNIQYF.

The CDR3 sequence is CASSQGTTRGETQYF. CDR3 DNA: TGTGCCAGTAGCCAGGGGACTACCCGGGGAGAGACCCAGTACTTC. The V gene is TRBV19, the J gene TRBJ2-5, with D maybe TRBD2 (7 bases). This CDR3 spans 15 amino acids. CDR1 is LNHDA and CDR2 is SQIVND in the germline V gene (reference sequence). V gave up 6 bases and J gave up 4 bases, with 18 bases separating them.

This clone was detected only once. The chain combines TRBV5-1 with TRBJ2-3; TRBD1 is a possible D gene (5 bases). Trimming stripped 4 bases from V and 0 bases from J, with 15 bases between. The CDR3 consists of 16 residues. The V gene's germline CDR1 is SGHRS and CDR2 YFSETQ. Here the CDR3 reads CASSPTGSRSTDTQYF. CDR3 DNA: TGCGCCAGCAGCCCTACAGGATCTCGTAGCACAGATACGCAGTATTTT.

The chain carries TRBV24-1 and TRBJ2-7; TRBD2 matches at 10 bases. With 4 bases clipped from V and 3 bases from J, the junction kept 5 bases outside the gene matches. CDR1 and CDR2 from the germline V gene are KGHDR and SFDVKD. The CDR3 covers 15 residues. Here the CDR3 reads CATSDPGLANYEQYF. CDR3 nucleotide sequence: TGTGCCACCAGTGACCCGGGACTAGCGAACTACGAGCAGTACTTC.